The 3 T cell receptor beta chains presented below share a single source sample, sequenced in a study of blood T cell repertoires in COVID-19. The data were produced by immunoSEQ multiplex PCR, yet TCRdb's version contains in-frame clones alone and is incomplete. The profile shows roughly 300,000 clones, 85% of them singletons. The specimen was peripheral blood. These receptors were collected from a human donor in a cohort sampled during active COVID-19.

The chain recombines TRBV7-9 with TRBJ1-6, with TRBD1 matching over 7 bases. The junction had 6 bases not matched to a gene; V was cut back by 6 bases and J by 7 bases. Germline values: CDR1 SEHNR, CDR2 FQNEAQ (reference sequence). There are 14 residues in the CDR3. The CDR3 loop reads CASRDRGLNSPLHF. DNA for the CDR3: TGTGCCAGCAGAGATAGGGGGCTGAATTCACCCCTCCACTTT. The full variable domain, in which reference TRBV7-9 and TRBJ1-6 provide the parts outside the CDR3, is DTGVSQNPRHKITKRGQNVTFRCDPISEHNRLYWYRQTLGQGPEFLTYFQNEAQLEKSRLLSDRFSAERPKGSFSTLEIQRTEQGDSAMYLCASRDRGLNSPLHFGNGTRLTVT.

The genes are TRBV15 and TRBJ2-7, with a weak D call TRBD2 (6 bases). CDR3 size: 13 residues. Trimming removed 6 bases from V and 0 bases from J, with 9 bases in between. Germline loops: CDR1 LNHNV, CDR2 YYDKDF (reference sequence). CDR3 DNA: TGTGCCACCAGGGCCGGGGGCTCCTACGAGCAGTACTTC. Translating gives CATRAGGSYEQYF.

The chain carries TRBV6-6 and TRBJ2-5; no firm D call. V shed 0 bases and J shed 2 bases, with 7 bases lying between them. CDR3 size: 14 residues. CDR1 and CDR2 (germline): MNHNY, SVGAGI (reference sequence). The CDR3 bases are TGTGCCAGCAGTTACTCCAGGTCGCAAGAGACCCAGTACTTC. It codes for CASSYSRSQETQYF.